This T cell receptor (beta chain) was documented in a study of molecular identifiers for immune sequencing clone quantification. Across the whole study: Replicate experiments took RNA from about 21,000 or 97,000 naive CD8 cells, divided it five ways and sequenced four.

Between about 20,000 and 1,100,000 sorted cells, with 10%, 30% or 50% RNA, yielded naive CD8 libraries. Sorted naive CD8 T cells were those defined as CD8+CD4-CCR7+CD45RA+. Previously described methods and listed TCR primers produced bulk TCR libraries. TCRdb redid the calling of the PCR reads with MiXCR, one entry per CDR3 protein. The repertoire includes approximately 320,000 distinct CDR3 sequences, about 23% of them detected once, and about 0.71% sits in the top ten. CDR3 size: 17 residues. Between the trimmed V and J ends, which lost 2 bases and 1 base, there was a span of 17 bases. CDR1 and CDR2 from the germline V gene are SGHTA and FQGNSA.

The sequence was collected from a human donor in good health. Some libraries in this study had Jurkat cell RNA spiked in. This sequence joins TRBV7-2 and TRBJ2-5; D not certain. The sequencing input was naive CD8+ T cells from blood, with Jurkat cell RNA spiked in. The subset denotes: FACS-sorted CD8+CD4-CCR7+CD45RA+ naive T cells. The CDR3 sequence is CASSLNVWTTTQETQYF. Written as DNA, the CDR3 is TGTGCCAGCAGCTTAAACGTTTGGACCACTACCCAAGAGACCCAGTACTTC. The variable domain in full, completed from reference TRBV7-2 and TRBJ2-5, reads GAGVSQSPSNKVTEKGKDVELRCDPISGHTALYWYRQSLGQGLEFLIYFQGNSAPDKSGLPSDRFSAERTGGSVSTLTIQRTQQEDSAVYLCASSLNVWTTTQETQYFGPGTRLLVL.